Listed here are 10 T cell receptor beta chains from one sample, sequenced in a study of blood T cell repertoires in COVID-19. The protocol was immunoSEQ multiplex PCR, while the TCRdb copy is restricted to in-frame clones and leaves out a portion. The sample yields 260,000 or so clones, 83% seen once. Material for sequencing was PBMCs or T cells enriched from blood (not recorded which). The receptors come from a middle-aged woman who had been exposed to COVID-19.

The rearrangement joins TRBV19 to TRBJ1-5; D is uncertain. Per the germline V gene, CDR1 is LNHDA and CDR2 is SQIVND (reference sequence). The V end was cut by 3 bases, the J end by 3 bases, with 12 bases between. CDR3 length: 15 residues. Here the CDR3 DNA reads TGTGCCAGTAGTATGTCCGGGTTGAACAATCAGCCCCAGCATTTT. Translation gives CASSMSGLNNQPQHF.

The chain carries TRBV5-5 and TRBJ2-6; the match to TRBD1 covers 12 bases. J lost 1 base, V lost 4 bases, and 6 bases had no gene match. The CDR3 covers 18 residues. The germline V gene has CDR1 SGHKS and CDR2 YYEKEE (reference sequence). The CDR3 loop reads CASSTPGQGASGANVLTF. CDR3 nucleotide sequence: TGTGCCAGCAGCACTCCGGGACAGGGGGCGTCTGGGGCCAACGTCCTGACTTTC. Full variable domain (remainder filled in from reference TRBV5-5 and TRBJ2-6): DAGVTQSPTHLIKTRGQQVTLRCSPISGHKSVSWYQQVLGQGPQFIFQYYEKEERGRGNFPDRFSARQFPNYSSELNVNALLLGDSALYLCASSTPGQGASGANVLTFGAGSRLTVL.

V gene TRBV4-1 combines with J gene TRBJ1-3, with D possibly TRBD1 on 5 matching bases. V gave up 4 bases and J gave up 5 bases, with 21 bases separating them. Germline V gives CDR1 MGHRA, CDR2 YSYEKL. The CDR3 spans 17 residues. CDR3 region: CASSREMNTGERNTIYF. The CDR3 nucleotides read TGCGCCAGCAGCCGCGAAATGAACACGGGGGAAAGAAACACCATATATTTT.

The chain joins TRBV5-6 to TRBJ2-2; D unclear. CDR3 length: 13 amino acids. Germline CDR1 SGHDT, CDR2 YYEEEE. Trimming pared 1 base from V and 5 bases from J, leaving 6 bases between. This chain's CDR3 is CASSLPSTGELFF. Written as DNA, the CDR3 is TGTGCCAGCAGCTTGCCCAGTACCGGGGAGCTGTTTTTT.

CDR3 DNA sequence: TGTGCCAGCAGTTTCGCGGGCCCGGTAGAGCAGTACTTC. Its translation: CASSFAGPVEQYF. The rearrangement uses TRBV27 and TRBJ2-7; a possible D gene is TRBD2 (5 bases). CDR1 is MNHEY and CDR2 is SMNVEV in the germline V gene (reference sequence). The CDR3 covers 13 residues. Trimming shortened V by 3 bases and J by 7 bases, and 13 bases separated the two germline ends.

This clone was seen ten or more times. The DNA of the CDR3 is TGTGCCAGCAGCCAAGATGGCGTTGAAGGTAGCGGGGGGCTCGGGTACCAAGAGACCCAGTACTTC. This translates into CASSQDGVEGSGGLGYQETQYF. The chain links TRBV3-1 (or the pseudogene TRBV3-2) to TRBJ2-5, with 10 bases aligning to TRBD2. Germline values: CDR1 LGHDT, CDR2 YNNKEL (reference sequence). This CDR3 has 22 amino acids. V trimming: 0 bases; J trimming: 0 bases; junction bases outside the gene matches: 19.

CDR3 residues: CSVGGTDNQPQHF. The CDR3 DNA sequence: TGCAGCGTTGGCGGGACGGACAATCAGCCCCAGCATTTT. This chain links TRBV29-1 with TRBJ1-5, with a possible D match to TRBD1 (5 bases). Germline CDR1 SQVTM, CDR2 ANQGSEA. The CDR3 has 13 amino acids. Trimming stripped 4 bases from V and 3 bases from J, with 10 bases between.

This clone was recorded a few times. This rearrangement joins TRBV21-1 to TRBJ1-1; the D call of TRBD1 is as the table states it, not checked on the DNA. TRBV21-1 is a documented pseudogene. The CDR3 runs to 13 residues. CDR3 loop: CATKQGAITEAFF. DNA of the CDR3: TGTGCCACCAAACAGGGGGCAATCACTGAAGCTTTCTTT.

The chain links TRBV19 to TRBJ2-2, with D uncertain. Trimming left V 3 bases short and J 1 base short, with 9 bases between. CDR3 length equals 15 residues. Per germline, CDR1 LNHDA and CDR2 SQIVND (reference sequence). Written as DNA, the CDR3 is TGTGCCAGTAGTATTGCGCACTTGAACACCGGGGAGCTGTTTTTT. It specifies CASSIAHLNTGELFF.

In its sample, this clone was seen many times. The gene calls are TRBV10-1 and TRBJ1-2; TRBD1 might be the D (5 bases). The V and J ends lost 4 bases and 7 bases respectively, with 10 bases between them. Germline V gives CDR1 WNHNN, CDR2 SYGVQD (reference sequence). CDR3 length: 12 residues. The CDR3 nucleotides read TGCGCCAGCAGTGTGGGGGGGGGTGGCTACACCTTC. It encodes CASSVGGGGYTF.